The 15 T cell receptor beta chains listed next were all sequenced from one sample in a study of CD8+CD57+ T cells in acquired aplastic anemia. Profiling of TCR beta VDJ combinations and CDR3 sequences used genomic DNA as template. TCRdb independently ran MiXCR on the reads; one entry per CDR3 protein. The table lists more than 45,000 distinct CDR3 sequences, around 70% of them singletons. The sequenced sample consisted of sorted CD4+, CD8+, or CD8+CD57+ T cells (not recorded which) from PBMCs. The receptors come from a human donor in good health, serving as a control.

This clonotype was seen ten or more times. The rearrangement uses TRBV30 and TRBJ2-1; 8 nucleotides match TRBD2. Germline lookup yields CDR1 GTSNPN and CDR2 SVGIG (reference sequence). The CDR3 covers 14 residues. Trimming at V came to 5 bases and at J to 2 bases, leaving 5 bases not matched to a gene. In DNA, the CDR3 is TGTGCCTGGGGGGCCGGGAGGGCCTACAATGAGCAGTTCTTC. It yields the protein CAWGAGRAYNEQFF.

As to this clonotype: This CDR3 is missing its conserved last phenylalanine or tryptophan, likely due to a read error. The genes are TRBV7-6 and TRBJ2-3; TRBD2 agrees at 8 bases. The J segment lost 6 bases and the V segment lost 4 bases, leaving 6 bases of the junction unmatched. The CDR3 is made up of 14 amino acids. Per germline, CDR1 SGHVS and CDR2 FNYEAQ. CDR3 DNA: TGTGCCAGCAGCTGCCTAACGGGGGGGGATACGCAGTATCTT. Encoded protein: CASSCLTGGDTQYL.

This clonotype was counted at least ten times. V is TRBV7-9 and J is TRBJ2-1; 8 positions agree with TRBD1. Per the germline V gene, CDR1 is SEHNR and CDR2 is FQNEAQ (reference sequence). V trimming: 4 bases; J trimming: 0 bases; junction bases outside the gene matches: 11. The CDR3 consists of 18 residues. CDR3 region: CASSYSLGQGGSYNEQFF. The CDR3 region has the DNA TGTGCCAGCAGCTATAGCCTCGGACAGGGCGGCTCCTACAATGAGCAGTTCTTC.

V gene TRBV29-1 combines with J gene TRBJ2-7; TRBD1 aligns across 8 bases. V shed 4 bases and J 2 bases; nucleotides not matched to a gene: 7. This CDR3 contains 14 residues. Germline CDR1 is SQVTM and CDR2 is ANQGSEA. The CDR3: CSVVIGQGAYEQYF. The DNA of the CDR3 is TGCAGCGTTGTTATAGGACAGGGTGCCTACGAGCAGTACTTC.

V gene TRBV19 combines with J gene TRBJ1-5; 10 bases fit TRBD1. V shed 5 bases, J shed 6 bases, and the junction held 7 bases outside the gene matches. CDR3 size: 15 residues. CDR1 LNHDA and CDR2 SQIVND come from the germline V gene (reference sequence). Written as DNA, the CDR3 is TGTGCCAGTAGTCTCCTCCGGGACAGGGGTCAGCCCCAGCATTTT. Its translation: CASSLLRDRGQPQHF.

In the case of this clonotype: Mismatch with germline at one junction end may stem from a read error. This chain links TRBV7-2 with TRBJ1-1; TRBD1 is a possible D gene (6 bases). This CDR3 spans 13 amino acids. Germline assignment: CDR1 SGHTA and CDR2 FQGNSA. In nucleotides, the CDR3 is TGTGCCAGCAGCGACAGGACGGGCACTGAAGCTCTCTTT. This gives the protein CASSDRTGTEALF.

V and J are TRBV7-9 and TRBJ2-3; D gene ambiguous. Per the germline V gene, CDR1 is SEHNR and CDR2 is FQNEAQ (reference sequence). V lost 1 base and J 3 bases, leaving 8 bases between the germline ends. CDR3 length equals 14 residues. The CDR3 sequence is CASSLDSRTDTQYF. In DNA, the CDR3 is TGTGCCAGCAGCTTAGACAGCAGGACAGATACGCAGTATTTT.

The genes are TRBV2 and TRBJ1-2; TRBD1 is a possible D gene (5 bases). Trimming shortened V by 0 bases and J by 8 bases, and 7 bases separated the two germline ends. CDR1 is SNHLY, CDR2 FYNNEI, per germline. The length of the CDR3 is 12 residues. The CDR3 coding sequence is TGTGCCAGCAGTGAAGCGGGGACGGGCTACACCTTC. Its translation is CASSEAGTGYTF.

The chain links TRBV10-2 to TRBJ2-1, with D unclear. The CDR3 sequence is 14 residues long. Trimming stripped 3 bases from V and 3 bases from J, with 9 bases between. Germline-derived CDR1 and CDR2 are WSHSY and SAAADI. CDR3 bases: TGCGCCAGCAGTGAAGTTGATTTCTACAATGAGCAGTTCTTC. Translating gives CASSEVDFYNEQFF.

The rearrangement links TRBV14 to TRBJ1-6; no firm D call. The germline CDR1 and CDR2 sequences are SGHDN and FVKESK. The CDR3 has 13 residues. V was shortened by 6 bases and J by 7 bases, with 10 bases between the two germline ends. CDR3 DNA: TGTGCCAGCAGGCCAGGTGGGAATTCACCCCTCCACTTT. Protein product: CASRPGGNSPLHF.

This chain links TRBV15 with TRBJ2-1; 8 bases align to TRBD2. Germline assignment: CDR1 LNHNV and CDR2 YYDKDF (reference sequence). V lost 1 base and J lost 5; bases outside the gene matches: 1. This CDR3 spans 14 amino acids. The CDR3, as DNA: TGTGCCACCAGCAGAGCGGGAGGGAACAATGAGCAGTTCTTC. Translated: CATSRAGGNNEQFF.

The V and J genes are TRBV19 and TRBJ1-2; tentatively, D is TRBD1 (6 bases). The CDR3 sequence is 14 residues long. Germline V lookup: CDR1 LNHDA, CDR2 SQIVND (reference sequence). Trimming took off 4 bases at V and 2 bases at J, with 11 bases between the two ends. CDR3 sequence: CASSRGTTNYGYTF. The CDR3 coding sequence is TGTGCCAGTAGTAGGGGGACAACAAACTATGGCTACACCTTC.

The genes are TRBV19 and TRBJ1-5, with D unresolved. V lost 3 bases to trimming and J lost 5 bases, with 17 bases between them. This CDR3 region has 16 residues. The germline V gene has CDR1 LNHDA and CDR2 SQIVND (reference sequence). The CDR3 sequence: CASSMPSIFLDQPQHF. CDR3 in DNA: TGTGCCAGTAGTATGCCATCCATCTTTTTAGATCAGCCCCAGCATTTT.

This clonotype was detected a few times. V and J are TRBV10-3 and TRBJ1-6, with TRBD1 identical over 8 bases. The CDR3 consists of 15 residues. Germline trimming cut 5 bases from V and 9 bases from J; bases unmatched to any gene: 9. In germline, CDR1 is ENHRY, CDR2 SYGVKD. As DNA, the CDR3 is TGTGCCATCAGTCCAGGGACAGGAGTATTTTCACCCCTCCACTTT. This translates into CAISPGTGVFSPLHF.

In this sample, this clonotype turned up a few times. V and J are TRBV15 and TRBJ2-7; 12 nucleotides agree with TRBD1. Germline loops: CDR1 LNHNV, CDR2 YYDKDF (reference sequence). The CDR3 is 15 amino acids. J gave up 6 bases and V 3 bases, and 6 bases lay outside the gene matches. CDR3 region: CATSSRGQGAGEQYF. The CDR3 region has the DNA TGTGCCACCAGCAGCCGGGGACAGGGGGCAGGCGAGCAGTACTTC. Complete variable domain (other parts from reference TRBV15 and TRBJ2-7): DAMVIQNPRYQVTQFGKPVTLSCSQTLNHNVMYWYQQKSSQAPKLLFHYYDKDFNNEADTPDNFQSRRPNTSFCFLDIRSPGLGDTAMYLCATSSRGQGAGEQYFGPGTRLTVT.